The 23 T cell receptor beta chains listed next were all sequenced from one sample in a study of cytomegalovirus exposure and HLA in healthy donors. Primers: 60 Vbeta forward and 13 Jbeta reverse. The table came from immunoSEQ multiplex PCR; TCRdb's copy has only in-frame clones and leaves some out. The table includes over 130,000 clones, 60% to 80% detected once. Sequenced input: PBMCs. The source is a woman aged 30 to 39 in good health and CMV-seronegative.

J is TRBJ1-4 and V is TRBV5-1, with 7 bases aligning to TRBD1. V lost 2 bases, J lost 6 bases, and 13 bases stayed unmatched. Looked up from germline, CDR1 is SGHRS and CDR2 is YFSETQ. There are 17 residues in the CDR3. The CDR3 is CASSFMATTGYDEKLFF. The DNA of the CDR3 is TGCGCCAGCAGCTTTATGGCCACGACAGGGTATGATGAAAAACTGTTTTTT.

The rearrangement links TRBV7-2 to TRBJ2-1; 14 nucleotides line up with TRBD2. CDR1 and CDR2 (germline): SGHTA, FQGNSA. The CDR3 extends over 19 amino acids. J was trimmed by 0 bases and V by 5 bases; bases with no gene match: 9. CDR3 sequence: CASSTRTSGGSSSYNEQFF. CDR3 bases: TGTGCCAGCAGCACTAGGACTAGCGGGGGGTCGAGCTCCTACAATGAGCAGTTCTTC.

This clone was picked up a small number of times. V and J are TRBV19 and TRBJ1-5; D unresolved. Germline values: CDR1 LNHDA, CDR2 SQIVND (reference sequence). The CDR3 spans 14 residues. Trimming shortened V by 1 base and J by 5 bases, and 9 bases separated the two germline ends. In nucleotides, the CDR3 is TGTGCCAGTAGTATAGGTTCGGGGTATCAGCCCCAGCATTTT. Protein sequence: CASSIGSGYQPQHF.

This CDR3 reads CAWRPGTATNEKLFF. CDR3 DNA sequence: TGTGCCTGGAGACCCGGGACAGCAACTAATGAAAAACTGTTTTTT. The V gene is TRBV30, the J gene TRBJ1-4, with 7 bases aligning to TRBD1. Germline V gene sequence: CDR1 GTSNPN, CDR2 SVGIG (reference sequence). The length of the CDR3 is 15 residues. V gave up 3 bases and J gave up 0 bases; unmatched junction bases: 4.

The chain couples TRBV6-1 to TRBJ2-7, with 9 bases aligning to TRBD1. The trim removed 6 bases at V and 5 bases at J, leaving 11 bases unmatched. The CDR3 runs to 15 residues. Per germline, CDR1 MNHNS and CDR2 SASEGT. The DNA of the CDR3 is TGTGCCAGCAGCTTCGTCCCGGACAGGGGCCACGAGCAGTACTTC. Translating it yields CASSFVPDRGHEQYF.

This clone has more than one count but fewer than ten. The V gene is TRBV25-1, the J gene TRBJ2-2; weak D call: TRBD1 (6 bases). The CDR3 is 14 residues long. Between the trimmed V and J ends, which lost 4 bases and 4 bases, there was a span of 10 bases. Germline-derived CDR1 and CDR2 are MGHDK and SYGVNS. In DNA, the CDR3 is TGTGCCAGCAGTGTGGGGGCCTTCACCGGGGAGCTGTTTTTT. Translation: CASSVGAFTGELFF.

Of note for this clone: One end of the junction is discordant with germline, which a read error may explain. The V gene is TRBV7-7, the J gene TRBJ2-5; 10 bases agree with TRBD1. This CDR3 is built from 15 residues. The V gene's germline CDR1 is SSHAT and CDR2 FNYEAQ (reference sequence). The CDR3 is CASSPTGGGGETQYF. The CDR3 coding sequence is TGTGCTAGCAGCCCGACAGGGGGCGGAGGGGAGACCCAGTACTTC.

This sequence joins TRBV11-3 and TRBJ2-2; D gene unclear. Germline CDR1 reads SGHNT; CDR2 reads YENEEA. CDR3 length: 16 residues. Trimming stripped 4 bases from V and 1 base from J, with 13 bases between. The CDR3 loop is CASSSRGAENTGELFF. In DNA, the CDR3 is TGTGCCAGCAGCTCGCGAGGCGCGGAGAACACCGGGGAGCTGTTTTTT.

This clone was seen only a few times. The V call is TRBV5-6, the J call TRBJ2-3, with D possibly matching TRBD1 (5 bases). Germline CDR1 reads SGHDT; CDR2 reads YYEEEE. The CDR3 spans 16 residues. The V end lost 4 bases, the J end lost 0 bases, and 15 bases lay between the germline ends. CDR3 loop: CASSQTATLSTDTQYF. The CDR3, as DNA: TGTGCCAGCAGCCAGACAGCCACCTTGAGCACAGATACGCAGTATTTT.

Only one count was recorded for this clone. The chain uses TRBV4-2 and TRBJ2-1, with D possibly TRBD2 on 5 matching bases. Germline V CDR1 and CDR2: LGHNA, YNFKEQ. V lost 1 base and J 0 bases, leaving 10 bases between the germline ends. This CDR3 has 16 amino acids. The CDR3 sequence is CASSQVDGGSYNEQFF. DNA for the CDR3: TGTGCCAGCAGCCAAGTAGATGGAGGCTCCTACAATGAGCAGTTCTTC.

The chain uses TRBV27 and TRBJ2-3; D perhaps matches TRBD2 (6 bases). Germline CDR1 is MNHEY and CDR2 is SMNVEV (reference sequence). CDR3 length: 13 residues. V gave up 4 bases and J gave up 7 bases, with 12 bases separating them. In nucleotides, the CDR3 is TGTGCCAGCAGTTCGGCGGGACGGAATACGCAGTATTTT. Amino acid sequence: CASSSAGRNTQYF.

This clone appeared once. The gene calls are TRBV5-4 and TRBJ2-3; 8 bases are shared with TRBD1. The CDR3 sequence is 15 residues long. V lost 4 bases, J lost 3 bases, and 7 bases stayed unmatched. CDR1 is SGHNT and CDR2 is YYREEE in the germline V gene (reference sequence). CDR3 sequence: CASSLGDRRTDTQYF. The CDR3, as DNA: TGTGCCAGCAGCCTCGGGGACAGGAGGACAGATACGCAGTATTTT.

The chain carries TRBV5-1 and TRBJ2-3; the match to TRBD2 covers 15 bases. V lost 3 bases and J lost 3; bases outside the gene matches: 5. The CDR3 has 17 residues. The V gene's germline CDR1 is SGHRS and CDR2 YFSETQ. The CDR3 sequence: CASSSGLAGGPTDTQYF. The CDR3 DNA reads as TGCGCCAGCAGCTCCGGACTAGCGGGAGGGCCTACAGATACGCAGTATTTT.

The V call is TRBV28, the J call TRBJ2-7; D perhaps matches TRBD2 (5 bases). V lost 7 bases, J lost 2 bases, and 9 bases lay in between. In germline, CDR1 is MDHEN, CDR2 SYDVKM. The CDR3 length is 12 residues. The DNA of the CDR3 is TGTGCCAGCAAACGGGAACCCTACGAGCAGTACTTC. It specifies CASKREPYEQYF.

In its sample, this clone was seen a few times. The chain links TRBV6-1 to TRBJ1-5, with D tentatively TRBD1 (6 bases). The CDR3 covers 14 residues. The V gene lost 6 bases and the J gene lost 7 bases, with 16 bases spanning the gap. CDR1 MNHNS and CDR2 SASEGT come from the germline V gene. Here the CDR3 reads CASSPTGLRQPQHF. CDR3 bases: TGTGCCAGCAGCCCTACAGGGTTGAGGCAGCCCCAGCATTTT.

The table lists this clone with a few counts. CDR3 in amino acids: CASSKGLEGGYTF. CDR3 DNA sequence: TGTGCCAGCAGCAAGGGTCTAGAGGGAGGCTACACCTTC. The chain carries TRBV7-8 and TRBJ1-2; no definite D call. Trimming took 5 bases from V and 8 from J, leaving 15 bases between them. Germline V gives CDR1 SGHVS, CDR2 FQNEAQ. The CDR3 is 13 residues long.

This clone was recorded a few times. The chain has TRBV7-9 and TRBJ1-1; unclear D gene. CDR3 length equals 12 residues. Germline values: CDR1 SEHNR, CDR2 FQNEAQ (reference sequence). The germline V and J ends were trimmed by 5 bases and 7 bases, with 11 bases remaining between them. The CDR3 region has the DNA TGTGCCAGCAGCCAAGCCGGAGTTGAAGCTTTCTTT. It is translated as CASSQAGVEAFF.

The gene calls are TRBV28 and TRBJ2-5; 8 bases match TRBD1. TRBJ2-7 matches the DNA end more closely, so the J call is doubtful. Per germline, CDR1 MDHEN and CDR2 SYDVKM. The length of the CDR3 is 16 residues. The CDR3 region is CASSPRRQGPLYEQYF. The CDR3 DNA sequence: TGTGCCAGCAGTCCCCGACGACAGGGGCCCCTCTACGAGCAGTACTTC.

The CDR3 region has the DNA TGTGCCAGCAGTCCAAGACTAGCGGGGCAGAATGAGCAGTTCTTC. Translation gives CASSPRLAGQNEQFF. The chain carries TRBV7-2 and TRBJ2-1; 11 bases are shared with TRBD2. V gave up 6 bases and J gave up 7 bases; unmatched junction bases: 8. Germline V gene data show CDR1 as SGHTA and CDR2 as FQGNSA. The CDR3 extends over 15 amino acids.

The chain uses TRBV9 and TRBJ2-1; TRBD2 agrees at 12 bases. J was trimmed by 4 bases and V by 3 bases; bases with no gene match: 2. Germline V CDR1 and CDR2: SGDLS, YYNGEE. This CDR3 has 15 residues. The CDR3 DNA reads as TGTGCCAGCAGCGGACTAGCGGGAGAATACAATGAGCAGTTCTTC. Its translation: CASSGLAGEYNEQFF.

The chain employs TRBV5-1 and TRBJ1-1; D perhaps matches TRBD1 (5 bases). Germline CDR1 and CDR2: SGHRS and YFSETQ. The CDR3 spans 15 residues. Trimming cost V 4 bases and J 1 base, with 14 bases left between them. Here the CDR3 DNA reads TGCGCCAGCAGCCTGGCCCAGGGCGAGAACACTGAAGCTTTCTTT. Its translation: CASSLAQGENTEAFF.

The chain has TRBV7-9 and TRBJ2-7; unclear D gene. The CDR3 has 13 amino acids. Per the germline V gene, CDR1 is SEHNR and CDR2 is FQNEAQ (reference sequence). V was clipped by 1 base and J by 8 bases, with 12 bases between them. In nucleotides, the CDR3 is TGTGCCAGCAGCTTAGATTTGGAGAAAAAGCAGTACTTC. This gives the protein CASSLDLEKKQYF.

The CDR3 spells CASSLMAGGYTDTQYF. CDR3 nucleotide sequence: TGTGCCAGCAGCTTAATGGCGGGGGGGTACACAGATACGCAGTATTTT. The chain carries TRBV7-2 and TRBJ2-3; 9 nucleotides match TRBD2. Germline V gene sequence: CDR1 SGHTA, CDR2 FQGNSA. Losses at the gene ends were 2 bases for V and 2 bases for J; bases not matched to a gene: 5. This CDR3 spans 16 amino acids.